These T cell receptor beta chains were read from a single sample in a study of T cell changes during pregnancy in multiple sclerosis. TCRdb's table, derived via immunoSEQ multiplex PCR, lists solely in-frame clones and lacks some. The sample includes tens of thousands of clones, roughly 89% of them seen just once. The sample here was CD8+ T cells from peripheral blood mononuclear cells, taken in the second trimester of pregnancy. The receptors come from a female donor with multiple sclerosis, enrolled in a pregnancy study. Both conserved end residues are part of each CDR3. Each record gives: J gene, V gene, clone size, D gene, CDR3 DNA, CDR3 protein. A D gene is named only where the DNA matches it firmly. Clone size is not always given. Where it is, it says once, few, many or a class for expanded clones.

J: TRBJ2-3
V: TRBV29-1
size: -
D: -
DNA: TGCAGCGCAACCCCGGGGGGCGGTACGCAGTATTTT
CDR3: CSATPGGGTQYF

J: TRBJ1-2
V: TRBV14
size: -
D: TRBD1
DNA: TGTGCCAGCAGCGACAGGGGGACGGGTAACTATGGCTACACCTTC
CDR3: CASSDRGTGNYGYTF

J: TRBJ1-5
V: TRBV6-1
size: -
D: -
DNA: TGTGCCAGCAGTGGTCAGGGTAAGGGGCTTAATCAGCCCCAGCATTTT
CDR3: CASSGQGKGLNQPQHF

J: TRBJ1-2
V: TRBV9
size: -
D: -
DNA: TGTGCCAGCAGCGTGGGGGGTGGCTATGGCTACACCTTC
CDR3: CASSVGGGYGYTF

J: TRBJ1-5
V: TRBV9
size: few
D: -
DNA: TGTGCCAGCAGCCCCGAGGGTCGGGGAAATCAGCCCCAGCATTTT
CDR3: CASSPEGRGNQPQHF

J: TRBJ2-7
V: TRBV4-2
size: -
D: TRBD1
DNA: TGTGCCAGCAGCCTTGCGAGGACAGGAGCCTACGAGCAGTACTTC
CDR3: CASSLARTGAYEQYF

J: TRBJ2-2
V: TRBV9
size: -
D: TRBD2
DNA: TGTGCCAGCAGCTCGACTAGCGGGGGGGGTTCCGGGGAGCTGTTTTTT
CDR3: CASSSTSGGGSGELFF

J: TRBJ2-7
V: TRBV5-1
size: -
D: TRBD2
DNA: TGCGCCAGCAGCATGGGGACTAGCGGGAGGGCCTACGAGCAGTACTTC
CDR3: CASSMGTSGRAYEQYF

J: TRBJ2-2
V: TRBV6-1
size: -
D: TRBD2
DNA: TGTGCCAGCAAAACTAGCGGGGTTTACACCGGGGAGCTGTTTTTT
CDR3: CASKTSGVYTGELFF

J: TRBJ2-3
V: TRBV6-5
size: -
D: -
DNA: TGTGCCAGCAGTTCGGGGGATACGCAGTATTTT
CDR3: CASSSGDTQYF

J: TRBJ2-7
V: TRBV19
size: -
D: TRBD2
DNA: TGTGCCAGTAGTCCCGCGGGGGGGGTGAACTACGAGCAGTACTTC
CDR3: CASSPAGGVNYEQYF

J: TRBJ1-6
V: TRBV7-9
size: -
D: TRBD1
DNA: TGTGCCAGCAGCCCGAATTTTGGGACAGAAAATTCACCCCTCCACTTT
CDR3: CASSPNFGTENSPLHF

J: TRBJ2-7
V: TRBV15
size: -
D: -
DNA: TGTGCCACCAGCAGGGCGCCCGGAGACGAGCAGTACTTC
CDR3: CATSRAPGDEQYF

J: TRBJ2-7
V: TRBV6-1
size: -
D: TRBD1
DNA: TGTGCCAGCAGTTGGACAGGGGGAATCTACGAGCAGTACTTC
CDR3: CASSWTGGIYEQYF

J: TRBJ2-7
V: TRBV6-6
size: -
D: -
DNA: TGTGCCAGCAGTTTTGGAGGGGGGGGTGAGCAGTACTTC
CDR3: CASSFGGGGEQYF

J: TRBJ2-7
V: TRBV4-1
size: -
D: TRBD1
DNA: TGCGCCAGCAGCCAAGTTTCGGACAGGGCTAGCGAGCAGTACTTC
CDR3: CASSQVSDRASEQYF

J: TRBJ2-1
V: TRBV6-5
size: -
D: -
DNA: TGTGCCAGCAGCGACAGAAGCTCCTACAATGAGCAGTTCTTC
CDR3: CASSDRSSYNEQFF

J: TRBJ1-2
V: TRBV6-1
size: -
D: TRBD1
DNA: TGTGCCAGTGGGAACAGGGGGGTTGAGGGCTACACCTTC
CDR3: CASGNRGVEGYTF

J: TRBJ1-1
V: TRBV27
size: -
D: -
DNA: TGTGCCAGCACACCCACAGGCCTAAGGGACACTGAAGCTTTCTTT
CDR3: CASTPTGLRDTEAFF

J: TRBJ1-1
V: TRBV7-9
size: -
D: -
DNA: TGTGCCAGCAGCTTGGGGGGGCAGCCTGAAGCTTTCTTT
CDR3: CASSLGGQPEAFF

J: TRBJ2-1
V: TRBV7-9
size: -
D: -
DNA: TGTGCCAGCAGCTATCCGCGGACAGCCAATGAGCAGTTCTTC
CDR3: CASSYPRTANEQFF

J: TRBJ2-7
V: TRBV27
size: -
D: TRBD2
DNA: TGTGCCAGCTCACCCGGGACTAGCGGGAGGGCCCACGAGCAGTACTTC
CDR3: CASSPGTSGRAHEQYF

J: TRBJ1-1
V: TRBV27
size: -
D: -
DNA: TGTGCCAGCAGTTTATTGCTGGGCAGGGGCACTGAAGCTTTCTTT
CDR3: CASSLLLGRGTEAFF

J: TRBJ1-2
V: TRBV9
size: -
D: TRBD1
DNA: TGTGCCAGCAGCGTACGGGACAGGGGCGAAGACTACACCTTC
CDR3: CASSVRDRGEDYTF

J: TRBJ2-5
V: TRBV19
size: -
D: -
DNA: TGTGCCAGTAGTATAGGACCGGGAATGGGGGGGACCCAGTACTTC
CDR3: CASSIGPGMGGTQYF

J: TRBJ2-1
V: TRBV6-1
size: medium-sized
D: TRBD2
DNA: TGTGCCAGCAGTGTCACTAGCGGGAGGCTCGATGAGCAGTTCTTC
CDR3: CASSVTSGRLDEQFF

J: TRBJ2-3
V: TRBV4-1
size: -
D: TRBD2
DNA: TGCGCCAGCAGCCAGTCAGGGGGGCGCGGGAGGGCCGTCACAGATACGCAGTATTTT
CDR3: CASSQSGGRGRAVTDTQYF

J: TRBJ1-1
V: TRBV4-1
size: once
D: -
DNA: TGCGCCAGCAGCCAAATAGGCGGGCCCAGCGCTTTCTTT
CDR3: CASSQIGGPSAFF

J: TRBJ1-5
V: TRBV7-9
size: -
D: -
DNA: TGTGCCAGCAGCTCAGGGGATGGTAGCAATCAGCCCCAGCATTTT
CDR3: CASSSGDGSNQPQHF

J: TRBJ2-1
V: TRBV9
size: -
D: -
DNA: TGTGCCAGCAGCGTAGCTCCTGGCAGGCCCCTCTACAATGAGCAGTTCTTC
CDR3: CASSVAPGRPLYNEQFF

J: TRBJ2-6
V: TRBV6-1
size: -
D: -
DNA: TGTGCCAGCAGGGGGAGGGGGGCCGGGGCCAACGTCCTGACTTTC
CDR3: CASRGRGAGANVLTF

J: TRBJ2-1
V: TRBV19
size: -
D: TRBD1
DNA: TGTGCCAGTAGTCGGACAGGGAGCTCCTACAATGAGCAGTTCTTC
CDR3: CASSRTGSSYNEQFF

J: TRBJ2-5
V: TRBV14
size: -
D: -
DNA: TGTGCCAGCAGCCAAGATAGAGGGTCCCAAGAGACCCAGTACTTC
CDR3: CASSQDRGSQETQYF

J: TRBJ2-1
V: TRBV14
size: once
D: TRBD2
DNA: TGTGCCAGCAGCCAAGACGGGAGGGGTGACATGGAGCAGTTCTTC
CDR3: CASSQDGRGDMEQFF

J: TRBJ1-5
V: TRBV19
size: -
D: -
DNA: TGTGCCAGTAGTCCGACAGGTTATAATCAGCCCCAGCATTTT
CDR3: CASSPTGYNQPQHF

J: TRBJ2-3
V: TRBV5-4
size: -
D: -
DNA: TGTGCCAGCAGCTTGGATTTAATATCGACGGGGTTCACAGATACGCAGTATTTT
CDR3: CASSLDLISTGFTDTQYF

J: TRBJ2-3
V: TRBV9
size: -
D: -
DNA: TGTGCCAGCAGCGCCCCCCTAGCAGGGGGGAGAGATACGCAGTATTTT
CDR3: CASSAPLAGGRDTQYF

J: TRBJ2-7
V: TRBV27
size: -
D: -
DNA: TGTGCCAGCAGTTTATCTAAGGGGGATAGCTCCTACGAGCAGTACTTC
CDR3: CASSLSKGDSSYEQYF

J: TRBJ1-6
V: TRBV19
size: few
D: -
DNA: TGTGCCAGTAGTGTAAGGACGGGAAAAGATTCACCCCTCCACTTT
CDR3: CASSVRTGKDSPLHF

J: TRBJ2-5
V: TRBV6-5
size: -
D: -
DNA: TGTGCCAGCAGAGAACTACAGGGTGGAGAGACCCAGTACTTC
CDR3: CASRELQGGETQYF

J: TRBJ2-5
V: TRBV6-5
size: -
D: TRBD1
DNA: TGTGCCAGCAGCCTAGGGACAGGGGGCGAGACCCAGTACTTC
CDR3: CASSLGTGGETQYF

J: TRBJ2-3
V: TRBV9
size: -
D: TRBD2
DNA: TGTGCCAGCAGCGATGGACTAGCGGCCACAGATACGCAGTATTTT
CDR3: CASSDGLAATDTQYF